The 12 T cell receptor beta chains reported below all come from one sample, sequenced in a study of OX40 agonist ivuxolimab in advanced cancers. The protocol was immunoSEQ multiplex PCR, while the TCRdb copy is restricted to in-frame clones and leaves out a portion. The sample carries about 55,000 clones, about 90% recorded once. The source material was CD4+ or CD8+ T cells sorted from blood, sampled in a trial of the OX40 agonist ivuxolimab. The receptors derive from an adult with an advanced solid tumor such as melanoma, head and neck, liver or kidney cancer.

This clone has just one count. The CDR3: CAWSVLRGETQYF. Here the CDR3 DNA reads TGTGCCTGGAGTGTACTCAGGGGAGAGACCCAGTACTTC. V gene TRBV30 combines with J gene TRBJ2-5, with TRBD1 as a possible D gene (6 bases). Deletions cut 0 bases from V and 4 bases from J, with 9 bases between. There are 13 residues in the CDR3. Per germline, CDR1 GTSNPN and CDR2 SVGIG (reference sequence). Drawing the rest from reference TRBV30 and TRBJ2-5, the complete variable domain is SQTIHQWPATLVQPVGSPLSLECTVEGTSNPNLYWYRQAAGRGLQLLFYSVGIGQISSEVPQNLSASRPQDRQFILSSKKLLLSDSGFYLCAWSVLRGETQYFGPGTRLLVL.

The gene calls are TRBV28 and TRBJ1-6, with D perhaps matching TRBD1 (6 bases). The CDR3 runs 13 residues. The V gene's germline CDR1 is MDHEN and CDR2 SYDVKM. Trimming left V 6 bases short and J 15 bases short, with 18 bases between. The CDR3: CASSIPQGRVLHF. Written as DNA, the CDR3 is TGTGCCAGCAGCATCCCACAGGGACGAGTCCTCCACTTT.

This chain's CDR3 is CASSSPRPGRPPQQYF. CDR3 coding DNA: TGTGCCAGCAGCTCCCCACGACCCGGGAGGCCCCCCCAGCAGTACTTC. The chain recombines TRBV7-3 with TRBJ2-7; TRBD2 matches at 7 bases. CDR1 is SGHTA and CDR2 is FQGTGA in the germline V gene. This CDR3 has 16 residues. V shed 4 bases, J shed 8 bases, and the junction held 17 bases outside the gene matches.

The CDR3 nucleotides read TGTGCCACGCAATCCGCCTTCAATCAGCCCCAGCATTTT. Its translation is CATQSAFNQPQHF. The chain uses TRBV15 and TRBJ1-5; D unclear. The CDR3 is made up of 13 amino acids. CDR1 and CDR2 (germline): LNHNV, YYDKDF (reference sequence). Deletions cut 9 bases from V and 3 bases from J, with 12 bases between.

The chain couples TRBV28 to TRBJ2-5; D uncertain. Germline V gene sequence: CDR1 MDHEN, CDR2 SYDVKM. This CDR3 comprises 11 residues. The V and J ends lost 4 bases and 0 bases respectively, with 0 bases between them. The CDR3 bases are TGTGCCAGCAGTTACCAAGAGACCCAGTACTTC. Protein: CASSYQETQYF. Looking up the rest from reference TRBV28 and TRBJ2-5 gives the full variable domain: DVKVTQSSRYLVKRTGEKVFLECVQDMDHENMFWYRQDPGLGLRLIYFSYDVKMKEKGDIPEGYSVSREKKERFSLILESASTNQTSMYLCASSYQETQYFGPGTRLLVL.

Notes on this clone: Relative to the germline gene, one junction end is altered; a read error may explain this. This chain joins TRBV2 and TRBJ1-5; D not certain. The length of the CDR3 is 13 residues. CDR1 SNHLY and CDR2 FYNNEI come from the germline V gene. CDR3 in amino acids: CASNEWEGQPQHF. The CDR3 DNA reads TGTGCCAGCAATGAATGGGAAGGTCAGCCCCAGCATTTT. The entire variable domain, with the rest obtained from reference TRBV2 and TRBJ1-5, is as follows: EPEVTQTPSHQVTQMGQEVILRCVPISNHLYFYWYRQILGQKVEFLVSFYNNEISEKSEIFDDQFSVERPDGSNFTLKIRSTKLEDSAMYFCASNEWEGQPQHFGDGTRLSIL.

The CDR3 is CAWSVPVGPQHF. The CDR3, as DNA: TGTGCCTGGAGTGTACCGGTAGGGCCCCAGCATTTT. The J gene is TRBJ1-5, the V gene TRBV30; D not resolved. Trimming removed 0 bases from V and 9 bases from J, with 9 bases in between. Germline values: CDR1 GTSNPN, CDR2 SVGIG (reference sequence). The CDR3 totals 12 residues.

The chain joins TRBV30 to TRBJ1-2; D is possibly TRBD1 (5 bases). Looked up from germline, CDR1 is GTSNPN and CDR2 is SVGIG (reference sequence). The germline V and J ends were trimmed by 2 bases and 4 bases, with 17 bases remaining between them. The CDR3 extends over 15 amino acids. For the CDR3, the DNA is TGTGCCTGGAGTCGGCGGGACGGATGGGCCTATGGCTACACCTTC. This gives the protein CAWSRRDGWAYGYTF.

The chain's CDR3 is CAISWADTQYF. The CDR3 coding sequence is TGTGCCATCAGCTGGGCCGATACGCAGTATTTT. The chain joins TRBV10-3 to TRBJ2-3; no firm D call. The length of the CDR3 is 11 residues. In germline, CDR1 is ENHRY, CDR2 SYGVKD. Trimming removed 6 bases from V and 6 bases from J, with 7 bases in between.

The CDR3 is CASTTAGANVLTF. As DNA, the CDR3 is TGTGCCAGTACGACGGCGGGGGCCAACGTCCTGACTTTC. The rearrangement joins TRBV19 to TRBJ2-6; no reliable D call. V was pared by 7 bases and J by 4 bases, with 8 bases between. This CDR3 is built from 13 residues. Germline CDR1 LNHDA, CDR2 SQIVND (reference sequence). Filled out from reference TRBV19 and TRBJ2-6, the complete variable domain reads DGGITQSPKYLFRKEGQNVTLSCEQNLNHDAMYWYRQDPGQGLRLIYYSQIVNDFQKGDIAEGYSVSREKKESFPLTVTSAQKNPTAFYLCASTTAGANVLTFGAGSRLTVL.

This chain connects TRBV10-2 to TRBJ2-1, with D perhaps TRBD1 (6 bases). V was clipped by 2 bases and J by 6 bases, with 11 bases between them. Germline values: CDR1 WSHSY, CDR2 SAAADI. The CDR3 length is 14 residues. CDR3 residues: CASSETRGGNEQFF. The CDR3 DNA is TGCGCCAGCAGTGAGACTAGAGGGGGCAATGAGCAGTTCTTC.

This chain uses TRBV11-2 with TRBJ2-1; no reliable D call. The germline V gene has CDR1 SGHAT and CDR2 FQNNGV. The CDR3 is 14 amino acids. Trimming stripped 1 base from V and 3 bases from J, with 7 bases between. CDR3 DNA: TGTGCCAGCAGCTTAGGAGACTTCTACAATGAGCAGTTCTTC. This codes for CASSLGDFYNEQFF. Full variable domain (missing parts from reference TRBV11-2 and TRBJ2-1): EAGVAQSPRYKIIEKRQSVAFWCNPISGHATLYWYQQILGQGPKLLIQFQNNGVVDDSQLPKDRFSAERLKGVDSTLKIQPAKLEDSAVYLCASSLGDFYNEQFFGPGTRLTVL.